This TCR beta chain is drawn from a study of Ad26.COV2.S vaccination and SARS-CoV-2 variants. Findings of the study overall: Vaccinated and placebo-treated recipients had similar non-spike TCR breadth.

The treatment is: around 19 received Ad26.COV2.S at low or high dose, single or two shots; five or six received placebo; per-sample allocation not given. Each sample was drawn 63 days after the first injection (of vaccine or placebo). The sample came from a Boston adult aged 18-55 years. The table came from immunoSEQ multiplex PCR; TCRdb's copy has only in-frame clones and leaves some out. The table has 400,000 or so clones, about 85% seen once. The CDR3 has 15 residues. This clone was counted once. Its antigen is as yet unknown. The V call is TRBV21-1, the J call TRBJ2-1. TRBV21-1 corresponds to a pseudogene. This receptor was identified in a person aged 18-60 years who received the Ad26.COV2.S COVID-19 vaccine or a placebo. Sequenced material: peripheral blood, taken in a trial of Ad26.COV2.S vaccine versus placebo. CDR3 in DNA: TGTGCCAGCAGCAATCAAGGGGAGCCGGTGAATGAGCAGTTCTTC. Its translation is CASSNQGEPVNEQFF.